One and the same sample provided the 25 T cell receptor beta chains below, sequenced in a study of blood T cells in healthy people across ages. Primed by a sample-barcoded 5' primer and a J-beta primer mix, a second PCR proceeded for 7 to 11 cycles. TCRdb reanalysed the 5' RACE reads using MiXCR and keeps one entry per CDR3 protein. This table has about 1 million distinct CDR3 sequences, 45% appearing once. Sequenced: blood. These TCRs come from an older woman in good health.

V and J are TRBV6-2 or TRBV6-3 and TRBJ1-2; no clear D. The CDR3 consists of 13 residues. CDR1 is MNHEY and CDR2 is SVGEGT in the germline V gene. V was trimmed by 2 bases and J by 8 bases, leaving 12 bases between them. The DNA of the CDR3 is TGTGCCAGCAGTTACGACTCCCCGGGGGGCTACACCTTC. It specifies CASSYDSPGGYTF.

In this sample, this clonotype turned up many times. The J gene is TRBJ2-4, the V gene TRBV4-2; 8 positions agree with TRBD2. Germline CDR1 and CDR2: LGHNA and YNFKEQ. The CDR3 runs to 14 residues. V lost 0 bases to trimming and J lost 8 bases; unmatched junction nucleotides: 3. CDR3 nucleotides: TGTGCCAGCAGCCAAGACAGCGGGAGACACATTCAGTACTTC. It translates to CASSQDSGRHIQYF.

J is TRBJ2-7 and V is TRBV5-1; D perhaps matches TRBD2 (6 bases). The J call may be faulty, since TRBJ2-4 better matches the DNA end. Germline CDR1 is SGHRS and CDR2 is YFSETQ. The length of the CDR3 is 14 residues. CDR3 DNA: TGCGCCAGCAGCTTGCTCGGGGGAGGAAACATTCAGTACTTC. Translating it yields CASSLLGGGNIQYF.

The gene calls are TRBV20-1 and TRBJ2-7; 8 bases fit TRBD2. Germline loops: CDR1 DFQATT, CDR2 SNEGSKA (reference sequence). This CDR3 spans 14 amino acids. The V gene end was trimmed by 4 bases and the J gene end by 0 bases; junction bases not matched to a gene: 5. CDR3 protein: CSATLAGSSYEQYF. CDR3 nucleotide sequence: TGCAGTGCTACATTAGCGGGGAGCTCCTACGAGCAGTACTTC.

The chain carries TRBV28 and TRBJ2-7; TRBD1 aligns across 8 bases. Trimming took 6 bases from V and 3 from J; bases not matched to a gene: 13. There are 16 residues in the CDR3. Germline V gene sequence: CDR1 MDHEN, CDR2 SYDVKM. CDR3 nucleotide sequence: TGTGCCAGCAGCCCGCACGACAGGGGCGTAAACTACGAGCAGTACTTC. Its translation is CASSPHDRGVNYEQYF.

Points on this clonotype: A read error may be the cause here, since a much bigger clone is one base away. J is TRBJ2-7 and V is TRBV18; D may be TRBD2 (5 bases). Per germline, CDR1 KGHSH and CDR2 LQKENI. V lost 3 bases to trimming and J lost 6 bases, with 12 bases between them. This CDR3 comprises 13 residues. CDR3 sequence: CASSPASAGEQYF. The CDR3 DNA sequence: TGTGCCAGCTCACCCGCCTCCGCGGGCGAGCAGTACTTC.

This clonotype was seen more than once but under ten times. The genes are TRBV20-1 and TRBJ1-6; D unresolved. The CDR3 is made up of 13 amino acids. V was trimmed by 6 bases and J by 7 bases, leaving 13 bases between them. Germline loops: CDR1 DFQATT, CDR2 SNEGSKA (reference sequence). The chain's CDR3 is CSAPRNENSPLHF. DNA of the CDR3: TGCAGTGCCCCAAGGAATGAGAATTCACCCCTCCACTTT.

As concerns this clonotype: This may come from a read error, since a much larger clone is one base off. The chain links TRBV20-1 to TRBJ2-5; D is possibly TRBD2 (6 bases). Between the trimmed V and J ends, which lost 0 bases and 11 bases, there was a span of 19 bases. Germline lookup yields CDR1 DFQATT and CDR2 SNEGSKA (reference sequence). CDR3 size: 14 residues. CDR3 DNA: TGCAGTGCTAGAGACGGGACTGAGATGGGTGAGCAGTACTTC. This encodes CSARDGTEMGEQYF.

This rearrangement joins TRBV6-1 to TRBJ2-1, with TRBD2 matching 7 bases. The ends lost 6 bases at V and 5 bases at J; junction bases unmatched: 10. The germline CDR1 and CDR2 sequences are MNHNS and SASEGT. This CDR3 is built from 15 residues. CDR3 coding DNA: TGTGCCAGCAGGGGGGGGGAACCGCTTAACAATGAGCAGTTCTTC. This encodes CASRGGEPLNNEQFF.

The chain has TRBV7-2 and TRBJ2-7; D uncertain. From germline, CDR1 is SGHTA and CDR2 FQGNSA. This CDR3 is built from 14 residues. V lost 1 base, J lost 0 bases, and 7 bases lay in between. In DNA, the CDR3 is TGTGCCAGCAGCTTAGTGCCTATCTCCTACGAGCAGTACTTC. It is translated as CASSLVPISYEQYF.

Only a few counts were recorded for this clonotype. The rearrangement links TRBV4-2 to TRBJ2-7; 8 bases agree with TRBD1. CDR3 size: 15 residues. Unmatched junction bases numbered 3, after V lost 2 bases and J lost 0 bases. The germline V gene has CDR1 LGHNA and CDR2 YNFKEQ. The CDR3: CASSQPGQASYEQYF. The CDR3 DNA follows: TGTGCCAGCAGCCAACCGGGACAGGCCTCCTACGAGCAGTACTTC.

The chain combines TRBV7-2 with TRBJ2-7, with D perhaps matching TRBD1 (5 bases). Germline values: CDR1 SGHTA, CDR2 FQGNSA. This CDR3 comprises 15 residues. Trimming took off 5 bases at V and 0 bases at J, with 14 bases between the two ends. The DNA for the CDR3 is TGTGCCAGCAGCACTGACAGTGGTCTCTCCTACGAGCAGTACTTC. It yields the protein CASSTDSGLSYEQYF.

In its sample, this clonotype was seen a few times. The chain is built from TRBV12-3 or TRBV12-4 and TRBJ2-1; D gene ambiguous. Trimming removed 5 bases at V and 6 bases at J, with 11 bases between. CDR3 length equals 13 residues. In DNA form, the CDR3 reads TGTGCCAGCAGTCCCTCCCCTCTCAATGAGCAGTTCTTC. Encoded protein: CASSPSPLNEQFF.

The genes are TRBV21-1 and TRBJ2-5; TRBD2 is taken as the D call from the table, unchecked against the DNA. TRBV21-1 is shown as a pseudogene. This CDR3 contains 18 residues. CDR3 sequence: CASSNLFALAGGGETQYF. The CDR3 nucleotides are TGTGCCAGCAGCAATTTATTCGCACTAGCGGGAGGGGGAGAGACCCAGTACTTC.

This chain connects TRBV29-1 to TRBJ2-4, with D uncertain. The ends were cut back, 1 base at V and 2 bases at J, with 15 bases in the middle. Germline V gene sequence: CDR1 SQVTM, CDR2 ANQGSEA. The CDR3 loop spans 16 amino acids. The CDR3 DNA reads TGCAGCGTTGAAGGGGTTGCAGACCACCCCAAAAACATTCAGTACTTC. Its translation: CSVEGVADHPKNIQYF.

This clonotype showed up just a few times. This chain uses TRBV6-6 with TRBJ1-2, with a tentative D call TRBD1 (5 bases). V was clipped by 6 bases and J by 4 bases, with 9 bases between them. Per germline, CDR1 MNHNY and CDR2 SVGAGI (reference sequence). The CDR3 covers 12 residues. The CDR3 nucleotides read TGTGCCAGCAGCCATGACAGCTATGGCTACACCTTC. As protein: CASSHDSYGYTF.

The chain combines TRBV24-1 with TRBJ2-3, with 10 positions matching TRBD2. CDR3 length equals 17 residues. Trimming removed 9 bases from V and 1 base from J; junction bases left unmatched: 12. Germline V gives CDR1 KGHDR, CDR2 SFDVKD. CDR3 coding DNA: TGTGCCACCGGCCAGCGGGAGGGCGGGTACGGCACAGATACGCAGTATTTT. As protein: CATGQREGGYGTDTQYF.

V is TRBV6-5 and J is TRBJ1-2; D unresolved. Germline CDR1 reads MNHEY; CDR2 reads SVGAGI. Trimming removed 3 bases at V and 4 bases at J, with 12 bases between. The CDR3 extends over 14 amino acids. This CDR3 reads CASSYGLGIYGYTF. CDR3 bases: TGTGCCAGCAGTTATGGGTTAGGGATCTATGGCTACACCTTC.

The chain uses TRBV29-1 and TRBJ2-3, with D tentatively TRBD1 (5 bases). The ends were cut back, 4 bases at V and 5 bases at J, with 10 bases in the middle. The CDR3 is made up of 12 amino acids. Germline lookup yields CDR1 SQVTM and CDR2 ANQGSEA. The CDR3 spells CSVARQGDTQYF. The CDR3 coding sequence is TGCAGCGTTGCTCGCCAGGGAGATACGCAGTATTTT.

This clonotype was seen more than once but under ten times. The V and J genes are TRBV6-1 and TRBJ2-5; TRBD1 matches at 8 bases. The CDR3 totals 18 residues. Germline loops: CDR1 MNHNS, CDR2 SASEGT. Trimming at V came to 3 bases and at J to 5 bases, leaving 17 bases not matched to a gene. CDR3 protein: CASSDPTYGQGRWETQYF. In DNA, the CDR3 is TGTGCCAGCAGTGACCCCACTTACGGACAGGGCAGGTGGGAGACCCAGTACTTC.

The chain is built from TRBV12-3 or TRBV12-4 and TRBJ2-7; D gene unclear. The J call could be wrong; TRBJ2-5 is a better fit for the DNA end. This CDR3 is 14 amino acids long. CDR3 loop: CASSSQTLGETQYF. CDR3 nucleotide sequence: TGTGCCAGCAGCTCACAGACCCTGGGAGAGACCCAGTACTTC.

CDR3: CASSNGGGWADTQYF. CDR3 sequence (DNA): TGCGCCAGCAGCAACGGAGGGGGGTGGGCAGATACGCAGTATTTT. This sequence joins TRBV5-1 and TRBJ2-3, with D perhaps assigned TRBD1 or TRBD2 (6 bases each). In germline, CDR1 is SGHRS, CDR2 YFSETQ. The CDR3 spans 15 residues. Trimming shortened V by 4 bases and J by 4 bases, and 16 bases separated the two germline ends.

This chain uses TRBV5-1 with TRBJ2-1, with D possibly TRBD2 on 6 matching bases. The CDR3 totals 19 residues. Trimming left V 5 bases short and J 4 bases short, with 28 bases between. Per germline, CDR1 SGHRS and CDR2 YFSETQ. CDR3 protein: CASRHRDFSQTAKYNEQFF. The CDR3 region has the DNA TGCGCCAGCAGACACCGGGACTTTAGCCAAACGGCGAAATACAATGAGCAGTTCTTC.

V is TRBV28 and J is TRBJ2-3; TRBD2 aligns across 12 bases. V gave up 5 bases and J gave up 0 bases; unmatched junction bases: 6. Germline V CDR1 and CDR2: MDHEN, SYDVKM. The CDR3 sequence is 17 residues long. The CDR3 DNA sequence: TGTGCCAGCAGTGGGGCTAGCGGGGGGGCCAGCACAGATACGCAGTATTTT. Protein: CASSGASGGASTDTQYF. The variable domain in full, completed from reference TRBV28 and TRBJ2-3, reads DVKVTQSSRYLVKRTGEKVFLECVQDMDHENMFWYRQDPGLGLRLIYFSYDVKMKEKGDIPEGYSVSREKKERFSLILESASTNQTSMYLCASSGASGGASTDTQYFGPGTRLTVL.

The chain employs TRBV13 and TRBJ2-7, with D perhaps TRBD1 (6 bases). The CDR3 runs 15 residues. Germline V gene data show CDR1 as PRHDT and CDR2 as FYEKMQ (reference sequence). Trimming left V 0 bases short and J 5 bases short, with 14 bases between. CDR3 sequence (DNA): TGTGCCAGCAGCTTAGGCGGAACAGGGTCGGACGAGCAGTACTTC. The encoded protein is CASSLGGTGSDEQYF.